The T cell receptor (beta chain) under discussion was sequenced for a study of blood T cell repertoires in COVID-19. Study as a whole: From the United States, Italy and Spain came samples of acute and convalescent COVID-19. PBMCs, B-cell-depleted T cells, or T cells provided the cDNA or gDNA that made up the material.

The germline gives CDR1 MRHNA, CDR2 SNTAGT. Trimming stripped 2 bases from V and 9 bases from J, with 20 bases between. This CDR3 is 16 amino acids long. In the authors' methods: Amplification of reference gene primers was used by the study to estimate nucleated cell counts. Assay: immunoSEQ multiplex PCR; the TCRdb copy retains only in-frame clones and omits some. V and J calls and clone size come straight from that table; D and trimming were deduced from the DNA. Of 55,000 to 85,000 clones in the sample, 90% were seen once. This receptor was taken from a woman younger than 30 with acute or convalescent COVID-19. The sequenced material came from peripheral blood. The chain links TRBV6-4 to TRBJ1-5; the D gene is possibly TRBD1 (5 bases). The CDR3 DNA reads TGTGCCAGCAGTGACGTTTGGACACTGGACGGGGGGCCCCAGCATTTT. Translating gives CASSDVWTLDGGPQHF.